The clone carrying this T cell receptor beta chain was seen only once. This specimen comes from a study of shared clonotypes between healthy human individuals. In the study overall: Participating donors consisted of a couple of women and a few men aged 18 to 49. Every donor yielded three CD4 naive, three CD4 memory, two CD8 naive and one CD8 memory plate.

The length of the CDR3 is 15 residues. Germline V gives CDR1 SEHNR, CDR2 FQNEAQ (reference sequence). Trimming removed 0 bases from V and 7 bases from J; junction bases left unmatched: 6. The authors split each subset's genomic DNA evenly across several immunoSEQ plates. The method was immunoSEQ multiplex PCR; TCRdb's version includes in-frame clones alone and lacks a portion of them. The sample lists 2,500,000 or so clones; under 95% were seen once. CD4+ cell separation produced CD45RA+ naive and CD45RA-negative memory subsets. Sequencing was done on a sample of naive CD4+ T cells from PBMCs. This sample's subset: CD45RA+ positively selected. The origin of this receptor is a man aged 18 to 29 in good health. Some clones in this sample may be carry-over from other donors' samples. This sequence joins TRBV7-9 and TRBJ1-1, with TRBD1 matching over 9 bases. The CDR3, as DNA: TGTGCCAGCAGCTTAGCTCTGGGACAGGGAAGTGAAGCTTTCTTT. The encoded protein is CASSLALGQGSEAFF. Together with reference TRBV7-9 and TRBJ1-1, the CDR3 gives the full variable domain: DTGVSQNPRHKITKRGQNVTFRCDPISEHNRLYWYRQTLGQGPEFLTYFQNEAQLEKSRLLSDRFSAERPKGSFSTLEIQRTEQGDSAMYLCASSLALGQGSEAFFGQGTRLTVV.